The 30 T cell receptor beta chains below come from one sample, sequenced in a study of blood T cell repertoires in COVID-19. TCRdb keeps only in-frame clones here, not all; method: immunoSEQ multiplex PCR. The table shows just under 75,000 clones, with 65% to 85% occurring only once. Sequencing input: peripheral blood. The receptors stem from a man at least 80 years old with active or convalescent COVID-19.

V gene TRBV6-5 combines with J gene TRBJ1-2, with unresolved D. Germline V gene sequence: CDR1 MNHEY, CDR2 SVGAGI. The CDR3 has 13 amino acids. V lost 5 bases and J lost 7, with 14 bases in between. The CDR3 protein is CASSPLSPSGYTF. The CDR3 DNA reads TGTGCCAGCAGTCCCCTAAGCCCCTCTGGCTACACCTTC.

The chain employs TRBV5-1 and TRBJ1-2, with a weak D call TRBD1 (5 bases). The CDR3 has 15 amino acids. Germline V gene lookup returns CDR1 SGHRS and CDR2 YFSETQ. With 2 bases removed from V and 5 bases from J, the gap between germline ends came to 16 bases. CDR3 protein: CASSFSGLEVYGYTF. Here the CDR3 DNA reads TGCGCCAGCAGCTTCTCAGGGCTCGAGGTTTATGGCTACACCTTC.

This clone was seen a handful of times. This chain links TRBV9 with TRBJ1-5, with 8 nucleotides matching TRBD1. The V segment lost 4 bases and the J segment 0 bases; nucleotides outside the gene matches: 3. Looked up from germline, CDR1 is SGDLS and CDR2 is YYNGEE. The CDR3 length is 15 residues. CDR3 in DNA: TGTGCCAGCAGCCCGACAGGGGCTAGCAATCAGCCCCAGCATTTT. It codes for CASSPTGASNQPQHF. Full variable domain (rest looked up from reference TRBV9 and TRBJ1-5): DSGVTQTPKHLITATGQRVTLRCSPRSGDLSVYWYQQSLDQGLQFLIQYYNGEERAKGNILERFSAQQFPDLHSELNLSSLELGDSALYFCASSPTGASNQPQHFGDGTRLSIL.

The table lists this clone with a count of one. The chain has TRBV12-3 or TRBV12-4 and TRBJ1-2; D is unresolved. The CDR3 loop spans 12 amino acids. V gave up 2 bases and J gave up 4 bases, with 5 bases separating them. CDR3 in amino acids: CASSLLSYGYTF. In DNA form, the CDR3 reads TGTGCCAGCAGTTTACTTAGCTATGGCTACACCTTC.

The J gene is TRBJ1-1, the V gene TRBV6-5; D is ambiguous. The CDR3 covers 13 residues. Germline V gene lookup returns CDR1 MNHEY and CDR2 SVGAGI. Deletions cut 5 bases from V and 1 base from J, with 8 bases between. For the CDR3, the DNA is TGTGCCAGCAGTCTGGAGGAGAACACTGAAGCTTTCTTT. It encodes CASSLEENTEAFF.

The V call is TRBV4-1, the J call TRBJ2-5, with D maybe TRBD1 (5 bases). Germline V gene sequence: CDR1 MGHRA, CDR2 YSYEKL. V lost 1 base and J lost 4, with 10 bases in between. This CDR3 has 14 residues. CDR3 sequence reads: CASSQVQGRETQYF. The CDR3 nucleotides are TGCGCCAGCAGCCAAGTTCAGGGTCGAGAGACCCAGTACTTC.

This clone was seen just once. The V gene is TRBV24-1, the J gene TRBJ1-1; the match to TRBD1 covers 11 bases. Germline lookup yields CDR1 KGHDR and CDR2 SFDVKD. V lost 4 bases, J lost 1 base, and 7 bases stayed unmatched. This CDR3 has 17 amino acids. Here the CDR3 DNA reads TGTGCCACCAGTGAGGACAGGGGGCTTGGAGGGAACACTGAAGCTTTCTTT. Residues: CATSEDRGLGGNTEAFF.

CDR3 sequence: CASSRAGGSYEQYF. CDR3 nucleotides: TGTGCCAGCTCGCGAGCGGGAGGCTCCTACGAGCAGTACTTC. V usage is TRBV28 and J usage is TRBJ2-7; 9 bases line up with TRBD2. The CDR3 runs 14 residues. V trimming: 8 bases; J trimming: 0 bases; junction bases outside the gene matches: 5. Germline CDR1 is MDHEN and CDR2 is SYDVKM.

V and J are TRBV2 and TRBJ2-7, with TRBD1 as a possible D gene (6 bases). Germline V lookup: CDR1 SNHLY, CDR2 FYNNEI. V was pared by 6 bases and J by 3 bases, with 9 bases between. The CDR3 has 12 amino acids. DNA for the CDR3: TGTGCCAGCAGCCGGGACAACTACGAGCAGTACTTC. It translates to CASSRDNYEQYF.

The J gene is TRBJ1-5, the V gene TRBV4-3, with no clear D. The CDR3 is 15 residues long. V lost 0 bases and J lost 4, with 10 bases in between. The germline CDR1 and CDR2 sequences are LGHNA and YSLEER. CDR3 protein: CASSQDWGVNQPQHF. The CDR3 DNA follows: TGCGCCAGCAGCCAAGACTGGGGAGTGAATCAGCCCCAGCATTTT.

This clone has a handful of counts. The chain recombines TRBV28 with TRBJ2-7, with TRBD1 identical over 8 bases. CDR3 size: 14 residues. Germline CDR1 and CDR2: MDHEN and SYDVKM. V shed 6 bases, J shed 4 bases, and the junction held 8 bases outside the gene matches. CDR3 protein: CASSLDRGRYEQYF. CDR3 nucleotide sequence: TGTGCCAGCAGCCTCGACAGGGGCCGGTACGAGCAGTACTTC. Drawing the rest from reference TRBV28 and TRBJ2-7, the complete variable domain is DVKVTQSSRYLVKRTGEKVFLECVQDMDHENMFWYRQDPGLGLRLIYFSYDVKMKEKGDIPEGYSVSREKKERFSLILESASTNQTSMYLCASSLDRGRYEQYFGPGTRLTVT.

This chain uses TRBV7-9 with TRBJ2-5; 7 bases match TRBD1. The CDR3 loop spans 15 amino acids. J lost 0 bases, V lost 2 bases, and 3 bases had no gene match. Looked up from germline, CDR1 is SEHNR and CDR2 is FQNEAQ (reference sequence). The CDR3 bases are TGTGCCAGCAGCTTAAACGGACAGGACCAAGAGACCCAGTACTTC. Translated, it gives CASSLNGQDQETQYF.

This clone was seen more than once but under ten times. CDR3 sequence (DNA): TGTGCCAGCAGTTTATACGGGGGCCAAGAGACCCAGTACTTC. Translating gives CASSLYGGQETQYF. The genes are TRBV28 and TRBJ2-5; weak D call: TRBD2 (6 bases). The V gene's germline CDR1 is MDHEN and CDR2 SYDVKM. V lost 1 base, J lost 1 base, and 7 bases lay in between. This CDR3 contains 14 residues.

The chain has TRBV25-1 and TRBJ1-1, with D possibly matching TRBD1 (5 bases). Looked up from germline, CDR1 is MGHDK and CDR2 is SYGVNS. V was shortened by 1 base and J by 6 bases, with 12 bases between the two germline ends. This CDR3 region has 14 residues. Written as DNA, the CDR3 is TGTGCCAGCAGTGAATCGGGCAGGGTATCTGAAGCTTTCTTT. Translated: CASSESGRVSEAFF. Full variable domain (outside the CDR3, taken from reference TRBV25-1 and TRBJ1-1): EADIYQTPRYLVIGTGKKITLECSQTMGHDKMYWYQQDPGMELHLIHYSYGVNSTEKGDLSSESTVSRIRTEHFPLTLESARPSHTSQYLCASSESGRVSEAFFGQGTRLTVV.

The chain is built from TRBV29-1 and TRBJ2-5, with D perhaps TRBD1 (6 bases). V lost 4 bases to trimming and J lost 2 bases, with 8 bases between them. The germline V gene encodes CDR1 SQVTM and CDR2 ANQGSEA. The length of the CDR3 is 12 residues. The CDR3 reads CSVVQGQETQYF. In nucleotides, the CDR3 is TGCAGCGTTGTACAGGGACAAGAGACCCAGTACTTC.

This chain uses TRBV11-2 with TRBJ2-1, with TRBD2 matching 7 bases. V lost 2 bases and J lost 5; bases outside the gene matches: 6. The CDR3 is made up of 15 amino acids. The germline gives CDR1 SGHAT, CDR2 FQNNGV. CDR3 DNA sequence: TGTGCCAGCAGCTTAAGGGGCGGGAGTCACAATGAGCAGTTCTTC. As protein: CASSLRGGSHNEQFF.

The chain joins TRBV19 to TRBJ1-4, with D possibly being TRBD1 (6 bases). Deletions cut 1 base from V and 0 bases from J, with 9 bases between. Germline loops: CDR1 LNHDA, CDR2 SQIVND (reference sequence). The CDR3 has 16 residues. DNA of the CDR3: TGTGCCAGTAGTATAGGTGGGACAACAACTAATGAAAAACTGTTTTTT. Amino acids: CASSIGGTTTNEKLFF.

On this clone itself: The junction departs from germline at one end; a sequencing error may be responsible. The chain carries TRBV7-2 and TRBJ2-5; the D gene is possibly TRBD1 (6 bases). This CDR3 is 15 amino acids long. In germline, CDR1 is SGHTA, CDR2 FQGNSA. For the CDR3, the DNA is TGTGCCAGCAGCCTAGCCGGGACACCGGTCGAGACCCAGTACTTC. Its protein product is CASSLAGTPVETQYF.

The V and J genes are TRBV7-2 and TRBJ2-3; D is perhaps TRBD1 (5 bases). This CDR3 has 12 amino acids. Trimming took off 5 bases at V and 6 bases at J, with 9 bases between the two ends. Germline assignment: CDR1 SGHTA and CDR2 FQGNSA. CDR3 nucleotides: TGTGCCAGCAGCCAAGGGGCGGATACGCAGTATTTT. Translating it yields CASSQGADTQYF.

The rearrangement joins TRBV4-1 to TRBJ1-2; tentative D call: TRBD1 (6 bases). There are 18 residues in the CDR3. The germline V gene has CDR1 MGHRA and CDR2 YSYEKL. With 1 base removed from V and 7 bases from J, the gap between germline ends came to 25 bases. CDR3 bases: TGCGCCAGCAGCCAAGTGGTTCCTTCCGTACAGGGAGTTTCTGGCTACACCTTC. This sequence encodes CASSQVVPSVQGVSGYTF.

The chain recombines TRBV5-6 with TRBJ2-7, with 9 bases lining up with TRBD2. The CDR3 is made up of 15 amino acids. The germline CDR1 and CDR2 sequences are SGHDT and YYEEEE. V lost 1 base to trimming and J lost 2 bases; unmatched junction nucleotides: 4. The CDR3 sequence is CASSLRSSGTYEQYF. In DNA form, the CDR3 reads TGTGCCAGCAGCTTGAGATCTAGCGGGACCTACGAGCAGTACTTC. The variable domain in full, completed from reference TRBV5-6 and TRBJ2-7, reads DAGVTQSPTHLIKTRGQQVTLRCSPKSGHDTVSWYQQALGQGPQFIFQYYEEEERQRGNFPDRFSGHQFPNYSSELNVNALLLGDSALYLCASSLRSSGTYEQYFGPGTRLTVT.

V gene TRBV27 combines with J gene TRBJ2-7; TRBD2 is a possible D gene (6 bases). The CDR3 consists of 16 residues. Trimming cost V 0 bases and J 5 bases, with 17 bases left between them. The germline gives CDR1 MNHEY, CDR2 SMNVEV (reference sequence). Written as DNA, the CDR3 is TGTGCCAGCAGTTTATCGGCTTCGGGTAGCGGAAACGAGCAGTACTTC. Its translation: CASSLSASGSGNEQYF.

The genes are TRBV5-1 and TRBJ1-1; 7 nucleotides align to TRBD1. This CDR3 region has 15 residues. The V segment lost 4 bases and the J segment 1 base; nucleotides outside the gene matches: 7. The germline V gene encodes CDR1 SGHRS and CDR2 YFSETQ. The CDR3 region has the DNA TGCGCCAGCAGCCGACTTGGGACAGCGAACACTGAAGCTTTCTTT. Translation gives CASSRLGTANTEAFF. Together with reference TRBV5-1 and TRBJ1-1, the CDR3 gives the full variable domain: KAGVTQTPRYLIKTRGQQVTLSCSPISGHRSVSWYQQTPGQGLQFLFEYFSETQRNKGNFPGRFSGRQFSNSRSEMNVSTLELGDSALYLCASSRLGTANTEAFFGQGTRLTVV.

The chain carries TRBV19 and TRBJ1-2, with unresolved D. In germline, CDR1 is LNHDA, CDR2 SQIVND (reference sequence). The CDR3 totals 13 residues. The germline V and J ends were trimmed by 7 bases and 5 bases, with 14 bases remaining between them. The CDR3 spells CASNPEAGYGYTF. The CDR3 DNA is TGTGCCAGTAACCCGGAGGCAGGTTATGGCTACACCTTC.

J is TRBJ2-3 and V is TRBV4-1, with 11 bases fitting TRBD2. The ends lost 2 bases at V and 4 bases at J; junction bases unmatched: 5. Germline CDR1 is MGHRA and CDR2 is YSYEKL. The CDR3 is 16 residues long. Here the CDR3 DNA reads TGCGCCAGCAGCCAACCAACTAGCGGGAGTGCAGATACGCAGTATTTT. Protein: CASSQPTSGSADTQYF.

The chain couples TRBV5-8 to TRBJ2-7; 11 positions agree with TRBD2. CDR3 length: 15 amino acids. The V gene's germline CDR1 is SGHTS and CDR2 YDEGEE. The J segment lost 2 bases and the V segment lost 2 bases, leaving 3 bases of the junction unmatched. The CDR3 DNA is TGTGCCAGCAGCTTTCTAGCGGGAGGACCCTACGAGCAGTACTTC. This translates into CASSFLAGGPYEQYF.

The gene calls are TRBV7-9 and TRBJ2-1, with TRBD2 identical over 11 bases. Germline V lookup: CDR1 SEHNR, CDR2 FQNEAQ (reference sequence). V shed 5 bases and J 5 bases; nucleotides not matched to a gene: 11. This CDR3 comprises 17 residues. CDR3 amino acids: CASSPESTSGMNNEQFF. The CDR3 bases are TGTGCCAGCAGCCCCGAATCGACTAGCGGGATGAACAATGAGCAGTTCTTC.

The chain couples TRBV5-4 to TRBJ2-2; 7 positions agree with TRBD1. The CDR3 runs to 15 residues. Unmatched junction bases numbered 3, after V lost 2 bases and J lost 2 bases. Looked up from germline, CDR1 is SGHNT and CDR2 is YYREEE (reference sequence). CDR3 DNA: TGTGCCAGCAGCTTTGAGGGGGCAAACACCGGGGAGCTGTTTTTT. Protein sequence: CASSFEGANTGELFF. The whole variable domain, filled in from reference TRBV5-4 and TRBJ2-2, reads ETGVTQSPTHLIKTRGQQVTLRCSSQSGHNTVSWYQQALGQGPQFIFQYYREEENGRGNFPPRFSGLQFPNYSSELNVNALELDDSALYLCASSFEGANTGELFFGEGSRLTVL.

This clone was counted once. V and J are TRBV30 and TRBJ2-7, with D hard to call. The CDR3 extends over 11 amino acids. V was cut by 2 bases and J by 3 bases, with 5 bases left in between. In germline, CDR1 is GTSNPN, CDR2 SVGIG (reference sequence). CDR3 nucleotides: TGTGCCTGGAGTTCGCGCTACGAGCAGTACTTC. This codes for CAWSSRYEQYF.

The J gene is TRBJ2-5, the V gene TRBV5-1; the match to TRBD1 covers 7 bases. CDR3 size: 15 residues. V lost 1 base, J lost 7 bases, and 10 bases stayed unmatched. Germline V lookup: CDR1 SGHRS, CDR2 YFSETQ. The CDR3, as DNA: TGCGCCAGCAGCTTGCGGACAGGCGGTGGATGGACCCAGTACTTC. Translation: CASSLRTGGGWTQYF.